A selection of T cell receptor beta chains follows, all from one sample in a study of shared clonotypes between healthy human individuals. Here immunoSEQ multiplex PCR was the method, and the copy in TCRdb shows in-frame clones only, minus some. The sample holds about 1 million clones, about 75% seen once. The sample taken for sequencing was memory CD4+ T cells sorted from blood. The receptors come from a man aged 18-30 years in good health. Each CDR3 is given with its conserved first and last residue. The D gene is left open where the match is weak. Expanded clones are given a class, and other clones once, few, many or no size at all.

CDR3aa	CDR3nt	j_gene	abundance	v_gene	d_gene
CASSPEARVKAFF	TGTGCCAGCAGCCCGGAGGCGCGGGTTAAAGCTTTCTTT	TRBJ1-1	.	TRBV7-8	.
CASSEEAGVTEQYF	TGTGCCAGCAGTGAGGAGGCGGGAGTAACCGAGCAGTACTTC	TRBJ2-7	once	TRBV2	TRBD2
CASSFLTGGDGYTF	TGTGCCAGCAGTTTCCTGACAGGGGGGGATGGCTACACCTTC	TRBJ1-2	.	TRBV28	TRBD1
CSVQQGTNEKLFF	TGCAGCGTTCAACAGGGGACGAATGAAAAACTGTTTTTT	TRBJ1-4	once	TRBV29-1	TRBD1
CASRGTGNLYNSPLHF	TGTGCCAGCAGGGGGACAGGCAACCTCTATAATTCACCCCTCCACTTT	TRBJ1-6	few	TRBV2	TRBD1
CASSPRSAFADTQYF	TGTGCCAGCAGCCCCCGGAGCGCTTTTGCAGATACGCAGTATTTT	TRBJ2-3	.	TRBV5-4	.
CASSLSFYEQYF	TGTGCCAGCAGCCTCTCTTTCTACGAGCAGTACTTC	TRBJ2-7	.	TRBV7-2	.
CASSYDSGTEIEAFF	TGTGCCAGCAGTTACGACTCCGGGACGGAGATCGAAGCTTTCTTT	TRBJ1-1	few	TRBV6-5	.
CASSQDRGSREQYF	TGTGCCAGCTCCCAAGACAGGGGTTCTCGCGAGCAGTACTTC	TRBJ2-7	.	TRBV18	TRBD1
CASSVGATPIPIYNEQFF	TGTGCCAGCAGCGTAGGGGCCACCCCTATCCCCATCTACAATGAGCAGTTCTTC	TRBJ2-1	.	TRBV9	.
CASKGTGGRQETQYF	TGTGCCAGCAAAGGGACGGGGGGGCGTCAGGAGACCCAGTACTTC	TRBJ2-5	.	TRBV2	TRBD2
CASRSGQRSYEQYF	TGTGCCAGCAGGTCGGGTCAACGGTCCTACGAGCAGTACTTC	TRBJ2-7	few	TRBV28	.
CASRPSRDEAHTYEQYF	TGTGCCAGCAGACCCTCCAGGGATGAAGCACACACCTACGAGCAGTACTTC	TRBJ2-7	.	TRBV13	.
CASSLDSFNQPQHF	TGTGCCAGCAGCCTCGACTCCTTCAATCAGCCCCAGCATTTT	TRBJ1-5	.	TRBV6-5	.
CASSQERYSGRASTGELFF	TGCGCCAGCAGCCAAGAAAGATACAGCGGGAGGGCCTCCACCGGGGAGCTGTTTTTT	TRBJ2-2	few	TRBV4-1	TRBD2
CASRSGTTHEQYF	TGTGCCAGCAGGTCTGGGACAACCCACGAGCAGTACTTC	TRBJ2-7	.	TRBV28	.
CASIPTGYSSYEQYF	TGCGCCAGCATCCCGACAGGCTATAGCTCCTACGAGCAGTACTTC	TRBJ2-7	.	TRBV10-1	.
CASSLRRLDTGANVLTF	TGTGCCAGCAGCTTACGCCGGCTAGACACTGGGGCCAACGTCCTGACTTTC	TRBJ2-6	.	TRBV11-2	.
CASSLDPRVAGTGINTEAFF	TGTGCCAGCAGCTTAGATCCACGGGTAGCCGGGACAGGGATTAACACTGAAGCTTTCTTT	TRBJ1-1	.	TRBV11-2	TRBD1
CAISEGDLFRTDTQYF	TGTGCCATCAGTGAGGGGGACCTGTTTCGCACAGATACGCAGTATTTT	TRBJ2-3	.	TRBV10-3	.
CASSFRQGGLDEQFF	TGCGCCAGCAGCTTTAGGCAGGGGGGCCTCGATGAGCAGTTCTTC	TRBJ2-1	.	TRBV5-1	.
CASSRRENYGYTF	TGTGCCAGCAGCCGGAGGGAGAACTATGGCTACACCTTC	TRBJ1-2	.	TRBV5-4	.